These T cell receptor beta chains were read from a single sample in a study of shared clonotypes between healthy human individuals. Repertoires were generated with immunoSEQ multiplex PCR, while TCRdb's copy carries only in-frame clones and drops some. The sample holds some 700,000 clones, about 92% seen once. The sample taken for sequencing was memory CD8+ T cells from PBMCs. The receptors were gathered from a man between 18 and 35 years old in good health. Some clones in this sample may be carry-over from other donors' samples. CDR3s include the opening cysteine and the closing phenylalanine or tryptophan.

V gene	J gene	CDR3 protein
TRBV5-1	TRBJ2-5	CASTLGETQYF
TRBV6-5	TRBJ2-1	CASSLTSGVRHEQFF
TRBV15	TRBJ1-1	CATSRAAGRNTEAFF
TRBV27	TRBJ2-1	CASSLGGLAGGAAYNEQFF
TRBV6-1	TRBJ2-7	CASSYGNSYEQYF
TRBV7-6	TRBJ2-7	CASSLIAETGGGPYEQYF
TRBV11-2	TRBJ1-1	CASSLEDPGAFF
TRBV7-8	TRBJ1-2	CASSPRTGDYGYTF
TRBV28	TRBJ2-3	CASSLLAGYTDTQYF
TRBV19	TRBJ2-7	CASSHRGDYEQYF
TRBV6-6	TRBJ2-7	CASSWTSGSYEQYF
TRBV4-1	TRBJ2-7	CASSLQGVPPYEQYF
TRBV28	TRBJ1-1	CASTTGNTEAFF
TRBV6-5	TRBJ1-6	CASKVQTGGNSPLHF
TRBV6-1	TRBJ2-7	CASSEWTSIRGQYF
TRBV4-2	TRBJ1-3	CASSQDQGAIGNTIYF
TRBV6-5	TRBJ2-7	CASSDGKFGVEQYF
TRBV15	TRBJ2-1	CATSRDSLGGSSYNEQFF
TRBV30	TRBJ2-4	CAWSFGLAGGTRLAKNIQYF